The next 7 T cell receptor beta chains were all read from a single sample in a study of Graves' ophthalmopathy and Graves' hyperthyroidism. The TCR beta CDR3 regions underwent amplification from RNA transcripts. The first round was an RT-PCR with HTBI primers, and the second round was a multiplex PCR. TCRdb called the multiplex PCR reads again in MiXCR, with one record for every CDR3 protein. The data hold about 600,000 distinct CDR3 sequences, with just under 40% observed a single time. Sample: peripheral blood or thyroid tissue (not recorded which). The source is an adult man with Graves' hyperthyroidism.

This clonotype was seen ten or more times. This sequence joins TRBV12-3 or TRBV12-4 and TRBJ2-7; D is unclear. This CDR3 contains 13 residues. V was shortened by 7 bases and J by 1 base, with 11 bases between the two germline ends. The CDR3 is CASNLGVSYEQYF. The CDR3 DNA is TGTGCCAGCAATCTTGGGGTTTCCTACGAGCAGTACTTC.

The rearrangement uses TRBV2 and TRBJ2-5, with D maybe TRBD2 (6 bases). V was pared by 7 bases and J by 7 bases, with 10 bases between. The CDR3 runs to 11 residues. Germline loops: CDR1 SNHLY, CDR2 FYNNEI. The DNA for the CDR3 is TGTGCCAGCAAGGGAGGAGGGACCCAGTACTTC. Protein product: CASKGGGTQYF.

This clonotype was seen a handful of times. This sequence joins TRBV29-1 and TRBJ2-1, with a possible D match to TRBD2 (6 bases). The CDR3 is 14 residues long. V dropped 4 bases and J dropped 5 bases, with 15 bases sitting between them. Germline CDR1 and CDR2: SQVTM and ANQGSEA. DNA for the CDR3: TGCAGCGTTGTGTATAGCGGCGTTAACAATGAGCAGTTCTTC. As protein: CSVVYSGVNNEQFF.

The V gene is TRBV29-1, the J gene TRBJ1-1, with D possibly TRBD1 on 5 matching bases. The CDR3 has 16 residues. Trimming left V 6 bases short and J 5 bases short, with 25 bases between. CDR1 and CDR2 (germline): SQVTM, ANQGSEA. The CDR3 reads CSVYGQDTGGRTEAFF. The CDR3 nucleotides are TGCAGCGTGTATGGTCAGGACACCGGGGGTAGAACTGAAGCTTTCTTT.

The chain links TRBV7-2 to TRBJ1-1; perhaps TRBD1 as D (5 bases). Trimming took 6 bases from V and 1 from J, leaving 12 bases between them. Germline-derived CDR1 and CDR2 are SGHTA and FQGNSA. The CDR3 is made up of 14 amino acids. CDR3 coding DNA: TGTGCCAGCAGGTCCAGGGATGGGAACACTGAAGCTTTCTTT. Translating it yields CASRSRDGNTEAFF.

The chain recombines TRBV20-1 with TRBJ2-7; 11 bases match TRBD2. The J call is in doubt because the DNA end fits TRBJ2-1 better. Germline loops: CDR1 DFQATT, CDR2 SNEGSKA (reference sequence). CDR3 length: 15 amino acids. The CDR3 bases are TGCAGTGCTGATACTAGCGGGAGCTCCTACAATGAGCAGTTCTTC. Translation: CSADTSGSSYNEQFF.

The chain is built from TRBV28 and TRBJ2-7; 8 bases map to TRBD1. The CDR3 consists of 15 residues. V trimming: 7 bases; J trimming: 4 bases; junction bases outside the gene matches: 12. Germline V gene sequence: CDR1 MDHEN, CDR2 SYDVKM. Here the CDR3 reads CASTKQGANRYEQYF. The CDR3 DNA reads as TGTGCCAGCACCAAGCAGGGGGCCAACCGTTACGAGCAGTACTTC.